This record covers a single TCR beta chain. Repertoires were generated with immunoSEQ multiplex PCR, while TCRdb's copy carries only in-frame clones and drops some. Among around 25,000 clones listed, 76% were seen once. The entry originates in a study of memory CD4+ T cells and cytomegalovirus serostatus. The V and J ends lost 1 base and 7 bases respectively, with 13 bases between them. Germline CDR1 reads LNHNV; CDR2 reads YYDKDF (reference sequence). The CDR3 length is 14 residues. The sort gate was single viable CD3+CD4+CD8-CD45RO+ cells for memory CD4+ T cells. This clonotype originated in an adult in good health and CMV-seronegative. Material for sequencing was memory CD4+ T cells from blood. The chain combines TRBV15 with TRBJ1-2; D unclear. CDR3 region: CATSRGGQFGGYTF. The CDR3 DNA is TGTGCCACCAGCAGAGGAGGGCAGTTCGGTGGCTACACCTTC.